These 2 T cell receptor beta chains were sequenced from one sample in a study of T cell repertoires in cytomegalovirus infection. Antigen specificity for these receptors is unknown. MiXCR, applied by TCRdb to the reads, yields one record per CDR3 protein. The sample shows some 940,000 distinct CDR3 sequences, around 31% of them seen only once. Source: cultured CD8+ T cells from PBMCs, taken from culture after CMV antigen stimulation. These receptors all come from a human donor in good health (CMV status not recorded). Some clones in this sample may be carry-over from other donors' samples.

The CDR3, as DNA: TGCGCCAGCAGCCAAGACGCGGCCTCACTTTATGGCTACACCTTC. Protein product: CASSQDAASLYGYTF. The chain combines TRBV4-1 with TRBJ1-2, with D uncertain. The V gene's germline CDR1 is MGHRA and CDR2 YSYEKL. Deletions cut 0 bases from V and 5 bases from J, with 13 bases between. This CDR3 has 15 residues.

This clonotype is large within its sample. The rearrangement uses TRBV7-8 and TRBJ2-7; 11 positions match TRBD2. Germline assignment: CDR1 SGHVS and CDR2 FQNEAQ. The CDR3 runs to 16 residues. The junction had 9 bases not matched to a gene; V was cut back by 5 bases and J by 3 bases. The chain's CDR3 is CASSHPRLAGNYEQYF. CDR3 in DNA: TGTGCCAGCAGCCACCCTCGACTAGCGGGGAACTACGAGCAGTACTTC.